The T cell receptor (beta chain) under discussion was sequenced for a study of T cells in Graves' hyperthyroidism and ophthalmopathy. Stable Graves' hyperthyroidism meant no ophthalmopathy progression within 18 months. Newly diagnosed hyperthyroidism, duration under 2 months, in patients aged 18 to 65. The study, taken as a whole, reports: Blood shared most expanded thyroid clonotypes above 0.001. In validation, the model predicted ophthalmopathy. These predictions came a median approximately 5.9 months before onset.

The CDR3 loop spans 16 amino acids. Germline values: CDR1 LNHNV, CDR2 YYDKDF (reference sequence). Trimming took 1 base from V and 2 from J, leaving 13 bases between them. A word on this clonotype: Its antigen is undetermined.

Researchers took RNA transcripts and amplified the TCR beta CDR3 regions from them. The HTBI primer set drove a first-round RT-PCR of the TCR CDR3. TCRdb re-derived calls from the multiplex PCR reads in MiXCR, one entry per CDR3 protein. The sample includes approximately 740,000 distinct CDR3 sequences, 12% to 15% of them seen just once. This receptor was obtained from a woman between 18 and 29 years old with Graves' hyperthyroidism. The sample consisted of blood. V and J are TRBV15 and TRBJ2-3; D gene uncertain. CDR3 DNA sequence: TGTGCCACCAGCAGAGGGAAGAGGCAGATCACAGATACGCAGTATTTT. This codes for CATSRGKRQITDTQYF.